The 23 T cell receptor beta chains reported below all come from one sample, sequenced in a study of radiotherapy plus CTLA-4 blockade in lung cancer. Clones were sequenced by immunoSEQ multiplex PCR, and TCRdb holds only the in-frame ones, with some missing. The sample carries tens of thousands of clones, almost 85% recorded once. The starting material was peripheral blood, obtained from a patient treated with radiotherapy plus ipilimumab. These receptors originate from a human donor with non-small cell lung cancer whose response to radiotherapy plus ipilimumab could not be evaluated.

J is TRBJ2-2 and V is TRBV4-3, with TRBD1 identical over 8 bases. Germline V CDR1 and CDR2: LGHNA, YSLEER. After removal of 1 base from V and 3 bases from J, the junction contained 4 bases not matched to a gene. The CDR3 is made up of 16 amino acids. The CDR3 DNA follows: TGCGCCAGCAGCCAAGGACAGGGGAAGGACACCGGGGAGCTGTTTTTT. Protein sequence: CASSQGQGKDTGELFF.

Regarding this clone: Its ends do not fully match the called genes, so a read error is possible. CDR3 bases: TGTGCTAGCAGCTTAGTGGCGGGACGAGAAAATGAGCAGTTCTTC. Protein product: CASSLVAGRENEQFF. This chain connects TRBV7-7 to TRBJ2-1, with D perhaps matching TRBD2 (6 bases). The CDR3 consists of 15 residues. The germline gives CDR1 SSHAT, CDR2 FNYEAQ (reference sequence). Full variable domain (remainder filled in from reference TRBV7-7 and TRBJ2-1): GAGVSQSPRYKVTKRGQDVTLRCDPISSHATLYWYQQALGQGPEFLTYFNYEAQPDKSGLPSDRFSAERPEGSISTLTIQRTEQRDSAMYRCASSLVAGRENEQFFGPGTRLTVL.

V usage is TRBV7-2 and J usage is TRBJ2-1; D might be TRBD2 (6 bases). The V gene's germline CDR1 is SGHTA and CDR2 FQGNSA. This CDR3 spans 17 amino acids. The ends were cut back, 4 bases at V and 0 bases at J, with 16 bases in the middle. CDR3 nucleotide sequence: TGTGCCAGCAGCTGGCTAGGGACTTCAAGCTCCTACAATGAGCAGTTCTTC. It specifies CASSWLGTSSSYNEQFF. Using reference TRBV7-2 and TRBJ2-1 for the parts outside the CDR3, the full variable domain is GAGVSQSPSNKVTEKGKDVELRCDPISGHTALYWYRQSLGQGLEFLIYFQGNSAPDKSGLPSDRFSAERTGGSVSTLTIQRTQQEDSAVYLCASSWLGTSSSYNEQFFGPGTRLTVL.

The chain links TRBV5-5 to TRBJ1-2; D not certain. V gave up 4 bases and J gave up 3 bases, with 13 bases separating them. Per the germline V gene, CDR1 is SGHKS and CDR2 is YYEKEE (reference sequence). The CDR3 sequence is 14 residues long. DNA for the CDR3: TGTGCCAGCAGCCAAGTGACAAGTTACTATGGCTACACCTTC. It translates to CASSQVTSYYGYTF.

V is TRBV6-1 and J is TRBJ1-3; a weak D match, TRBD1 (6 bases). This CDR3 has 14 amino acids. V lost 5 bases to trimming and J lost 0 bases, with 8 bases between them. The germline gives CDR1 MNHNS, CDR2 SASEGT. The CDR3 nucleotides are TGTGCCAGCAGTTTACAGGGCTCTGGAAACACCATATATTTT. It is translated as CASSLQGSGNTIYF.

This sequence joins TRBV28 and TRBJ2-1, with TRBD2 matching 10 bases. The CDR3 runs to 15 residues. Trimming removed 2 bases from V and 10 bases from J; junction bases left unmatched: 8. The germline gives CDR1 MDHEN, CDR2 SYDVKM. The CDR3 region is CASSLSGRGSLEQFF. The CDR3, as DNA: TGTGCCAGCAGTTTAAGCGGGAGGGGATCACTAGAGCAGTTCTTC.

DNA of the CDR3: TGTGCCAGCAGTGCCAGGGGACCGAACACTGAAGCTTTCTTT. Translation gives CASSARGPNTEAFF. J is TRBJ1-1 and V is TRBV7-3; D perhaps matches TRBD1 (6 bases). The germline V and J ends were trimmed by 6 bases and 1 base, with 12 bases remaining between them. The CDR3 totals 14 residues. The V gene's germline CDR1 is SGHTA and CDR2 FQGTGA.

The chain links TRBV4-1 to TRBJ2-3; D is unclear. CDR1 and CDR2 from the germline V gene are MGHRA and YSYEKL. The CDR3 is 15 amino acids. V was shortened by 0 bases and J by 1 base, with 8 bases between the two germline ends. The CDR3 sequence is CASSQEGSRTDTQYF. In nucleotides, the CDR3 is TGCGCCAGCAGCCAAGAGGGCTCCCGCACAGATACGCAGTATTTT.

This clone showed up just once. This rearrangement joins TRBV10-3 to TRBJ2-2; 8 bases map to TRBD2. The length of the CDR3 is 17 residues. Germline CDR1 reads ENHRY; CDR2 reads SYGVKD. Trimming took 4 bases from V and 0 from J; bases not matched to a gene: 7. The CDR3 DNA reads TGTGCCATCAGTGCGTCCTCTAGCGGGTCGAACACCGGGGAGCTGTTTTTT. It encodes CAISASSSGSNTGELFF.

The J gene is TRBJ2-2, the V gene TRBV4-2; D possibly corresponds to TRBD1 (6 bases). Looked up from germline, CDR1 is LGHNA and CDR2 is YNFKEQ. V gave up 2 bases and J gave up 6 bases, with 16 bases separating them. This CDR3 comprises 16 residues. DNA of the CDR3: TGTGCCAGCAGCCAAATCGCAGGGGTCCATGCCGGGGAGCTGTTTTTT. This translates into CASSQIAGVHAGELFF.

This rearrangement joins TRBV28 to TRBJ2-1, with 11 bases fitting TRBD1. Trimming took 6 bases from V and 3 from J; bases not matched to a gene: 4. The germline CDR1 and CDR2 sequences are MDHEN and SYDVKM. This CDR3 comprises 15 residues. CDR3 protein: CASRGGQGDYNEQFF. The CDR3 bases are TGTGCCAGCAGAGGGGGACAGGGGGACTACAATGAGCAGTTCTTC.

V and J are TRBV9 and TRBJ2-2, with D tentatively TRBD2 (6 bases). The length of the CDR3 is 16 residues. CDR1 and CDR2 from the germline V gene are SGDLS and YYNGEE. V lost 0 bases to trimming and J lost 1 base, with 10 bases between them. CDR3 in amino acids: CASSVGASENTGELFF. The CDR3 nucleotides read TGTGCCAGCAGCGTAGGGGCTAGCGAGAACACCGGGGAGCTGTTTTTT.

This clone is a singleton in its sample. The chain employs TRBV4-3 and TRBJ1-2; no definite D call. The germline gives CDR1 LGHNA, CDR2 YSLEER. The CDR3 runs 13 residues. Trimming stripped 4 bases from V and 8 bases from J, with 14 bases between. The CDR3 coding sequence is TGCGCCAGCAGCCCCCCCCCGGAGATGGGCTACACCTTC. This translates into CASSPPPEMGYTF.

The chain uses TRBV5-4 and TRBJ1-2; TRBD1 might be the D (6 bases). The germline CDR1 and CDR2 sequences are SGHNT and YYREEE (reference sequence). V lost 0 bases to trimming and J lost 3 bases, with 9 bases between them. The length of the CDR3 is 14 residues. CDR3 DNA: TGTGCCAGCAGCTTGGAGGCAGGGGACTATGGCTACACCTTC. Translating it yields CASSLEAGDYGYTF.

The rearrangement links TRBV4-1 to TRBJ2-7; D remains unclear. The V end was cut by 4 bases, the J end by 1 base, with 11 bases between. This CDR3 region has 14 residues. Germline CDR1 MGHRA, CDR2 YSYEKL. CDR3 amino acids: CASSPTGASYEQYF. The CDR3 DNA sequence: TGCGCCAGCAGCCCTACCGGAGCGTCCTACGAGCAGTACTTC.

The rearrangement joins TRBV9 to TRBJ1-3; D is unresolved. V was cut by 4 bases and J by 0 bases, with 14 bases left in between. Germline lookup yields CDR1 SGDLS and CDR2 YYNGEE. The CDR3 sequence is 16 residues long. The CDR3 DNA is TGTGCCAGCAGCCCTGGGCGACCAATCTCTGGAAACACCATATATTTT. It translates to CASSPGRPISGNTIYF.

The chain links TRBV28 to TRBJ1-2, with D maybe TRBD1 (5 bases). The CDR3 is 13 amino acids. The germline gives CDR1 MDHEN, CDR2 SYDVKM. V was trimmed by 5 bases and J by 12 bases, leaving 19 bases between them. CDR3 nucleotides: TGTGCCAGCAGTCCCAGCGGGGTGGTGGGGGACACCTTC. Protein product: CASSPSGVVGDTF.

The V and J genes are TRBV6-5 and TRBJ1-4; D might be TRBD1 (5 bases). V lost 0 bases and J lost 10, with 12 bases in between. The CDR3 consists of 14 residues. Germline-derived CDR1 and CDR2 are MNHEY and SVGAGI. The CDR3 bases are TGTGCCAGCAGTTACTCGGGCCTGGGGGGAAAACTGTTTTTT. Protein product: CASSYSGLGGKLFF.

The chain couples TRBV5-4 to TRBJ2-1, with unresolved D. Trimming left V 1 base short and J 9 bases short, with 8 bases between. Germline V gene sequence: CDR1 SGHNT, CDR2 YYREEE (reference sequence). The CDR3 runs to 12 residues. In DNA form, the CDR3 reads TGTGCCAGCAGCTTGCCCCGAGGTGAGCAGTTCTTC. Its protein product is CASSLPRGEQFF.

The chain recombines TRBV5-1 with TRBJ2-7; TRBD2 aligns across 7 bases. The CDR3 has 15 amino acids. Per the germline V gene, CDR1 is SGHRS and CDR2 is YFSETQ. Trimming took 6 bases from V and 0 from J; bases not matched to a gene: 9. The chain's CDR3 is CASTRGSSGSYEQYF. DNA of the CDR3: TGCGCCAGCACCCGGGGTTCTAGCGGCTCCTACGAGCAGTACTTC.

The chain carries TRBV6-4 and TRBJ2-1; no reliable D call. V was pared by 0 bases and J by 5 bases, with 5 bases between. CDR1 MRHNA and CDR2 SNTAGT come from the germline V gene. The length of the CDR3 is 13 residues. The CDR3 reads CASSDSAHNEQFF. The CDR3 DNA reads as TGTGCCAGCAGTGACTCGGCCCACAATGAGCAGTTCTTC.

This clone came up a few times. V gene TRBV5-1 combines with J gene TRBJ2-3; 14 bases are a match to TRBD2. Germline V gene lookup returns CDR1 SGHRS and CDR2 YFSETQ. The CDR3 runs 18 residues. V lost 4 bases, J lost 4 bases, and 11 bases stayed unmatched. In DNA form, the CDR3 reads TGCGCCAGCAGCCGTTTGGGACTAGCGGGAGTGGGAGCAGATACGCAGTATTTT. Its translation: CASSRLGLAGVGADTQYF.

The V and J genes are TRBV7-8 and TRBJ1-2; TRBD1 matches at 11 bases. The germline CDR1 and CDR2 sequences are SGHVS and FQNEAQ. V dropped 0 bases and J dropped 4; count of bases not matched to a gene: 4. This CDR3 region has 16 residues. The CDR3 region has the DNA TGTGCCAGCAGCTTAGCTGGACAGGGGGCCTTCTATGGCTACACCTTC. Residues: CASSLAGQGAFYGYTF.